This section outlines one T cell receptor (beta chain) sequence together with its context. Its specificity is not known. The method was immunoSEQ multiplex PCR; TCRdb's version includes in-frame clones alone and lacks a portion of them. Of 55,000 to 75,000 clones in the sample, 80% to 90% were seen once. CDR1 is SGHTA, CDR2 FQGNSA, per germline. V lost 6 bases and J lost 1; bases outside the gene matches: 5. The CDR3 is 17 residues long. These data come from a study of OX40 agonist ivuxolimab in advanced cancers. The study's findings and limits: Some nonresponders also had low normalized T-cell clonal expansion.

The sequencing here drew on CD4+ or CD8+ T cells sorted from blood, taken in a trial of the OX40 agonist ivuxolimab. The J gene is TRBJ2-2, the V gene TRBV7-2; 13 nucleotides match TRBD2. The sequence came from an adult with an advanced solid tumor such as melanoma, head and neck, liver or kidney cancer. The CDR3 reads CASSPTSGRVNTGELFF. The CDR3 nucleotides read TGTGCCAGCAGTCCTACTAGCGGGAGGGTGAACACCGGGGAGCTGTTTTTT.